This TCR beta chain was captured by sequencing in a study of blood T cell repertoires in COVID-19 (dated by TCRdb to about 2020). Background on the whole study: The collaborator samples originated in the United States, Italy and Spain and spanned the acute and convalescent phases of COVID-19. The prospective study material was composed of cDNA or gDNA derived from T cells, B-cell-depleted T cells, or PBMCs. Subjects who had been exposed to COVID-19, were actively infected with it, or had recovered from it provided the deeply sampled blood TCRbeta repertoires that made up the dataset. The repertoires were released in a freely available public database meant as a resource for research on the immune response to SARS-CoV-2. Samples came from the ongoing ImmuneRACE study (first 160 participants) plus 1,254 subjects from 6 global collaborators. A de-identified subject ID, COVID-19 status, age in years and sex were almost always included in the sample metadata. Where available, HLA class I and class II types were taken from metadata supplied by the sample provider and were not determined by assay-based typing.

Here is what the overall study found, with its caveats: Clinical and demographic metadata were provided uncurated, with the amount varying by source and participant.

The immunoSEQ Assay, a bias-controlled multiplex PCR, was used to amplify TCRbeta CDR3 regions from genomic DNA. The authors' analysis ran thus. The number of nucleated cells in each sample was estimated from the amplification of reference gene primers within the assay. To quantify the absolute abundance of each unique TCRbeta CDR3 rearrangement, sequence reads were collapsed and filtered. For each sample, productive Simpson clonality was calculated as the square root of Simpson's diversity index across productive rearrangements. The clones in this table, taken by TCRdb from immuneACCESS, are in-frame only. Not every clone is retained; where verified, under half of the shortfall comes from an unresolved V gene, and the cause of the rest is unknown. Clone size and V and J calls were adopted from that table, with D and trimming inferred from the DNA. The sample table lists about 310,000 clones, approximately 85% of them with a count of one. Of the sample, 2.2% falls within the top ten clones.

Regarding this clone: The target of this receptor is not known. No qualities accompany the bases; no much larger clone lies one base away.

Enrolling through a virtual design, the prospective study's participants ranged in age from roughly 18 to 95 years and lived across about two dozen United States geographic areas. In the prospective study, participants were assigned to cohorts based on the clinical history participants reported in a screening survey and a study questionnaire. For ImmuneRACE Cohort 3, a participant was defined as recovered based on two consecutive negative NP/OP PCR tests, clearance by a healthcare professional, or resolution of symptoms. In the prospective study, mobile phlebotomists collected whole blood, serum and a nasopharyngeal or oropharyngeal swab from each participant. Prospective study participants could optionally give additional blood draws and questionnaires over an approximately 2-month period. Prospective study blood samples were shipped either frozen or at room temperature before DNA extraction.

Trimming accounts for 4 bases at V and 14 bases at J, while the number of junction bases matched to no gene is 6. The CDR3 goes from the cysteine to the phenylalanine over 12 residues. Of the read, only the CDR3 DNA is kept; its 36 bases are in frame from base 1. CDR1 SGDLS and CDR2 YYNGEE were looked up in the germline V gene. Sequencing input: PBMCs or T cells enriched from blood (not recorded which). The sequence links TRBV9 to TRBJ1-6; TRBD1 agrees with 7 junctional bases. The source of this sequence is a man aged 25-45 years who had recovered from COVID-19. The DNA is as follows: TGTGCCAGCAGCCCCCCGGACAGGTCCCTCCACTTT. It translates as CASSPPDRSLHF.